The 25 T cell receptor beta chains listed next were all sequenced from one sample in a study of T cells in Graves' hyperthyroidism and ophthalmopathy. There were TCR beta CDR3 regions amplified from RNA transcripts. RT-PCR in the first round (using the HTBI primer set) targeted the TCR CDR3. TCRdb re-derived calls from the multiplex PCR reads in MiXCR, one entry per CDR3 protein. The table records fewer than 600,000 distinct CDR3 sequences, approximately 15% of them present only once. The sequencing sample was made of blood. The receptors come from a woman between 18 and 29 years old with Graves' hyperthyroidism.

This clonotype was detected only a few times. This chain connects TRBV7-9 to TRBJ1-2, with unresolved D. Germline V CDR1 and CDR2: SEHNR, FQNEAQ (reference sequence). V was clipped by 8 bases and J by 1 base, with 11 bases between them. This CDR3 comprises 13 residues. In nucleotides, the CDR3 is TGTGCCAGCGGTATTACCCTTAACTATGGCTACACCTTC. This encodes CASGITLNYGYTF.

This clonotype appeared many times. The rearrangement uses TRBV12-3 or TRBV12-4 and TRBJ2-2, with D unresolved. CDR3 length: 12 residues. V lost 7 bases, J lost 6 bases, and 9 bases lay in between. This chain's CDR3 is CASTSFAGELFF. DNA for the CDR3: TGTGCCAGCACCTCGTTTGCCGGGGAGCTGTTTTTT.

This clonotype was observed many times. The rearrangement links TRBV12-3 or TRBV12-4 to TRBJ2-3, with unresolved D. CDR3 length: 13 amino acids. V was clipped by 7 bases and J by 11 bases, with 19 bases between them. The chain's CDR3 is CASNLLESSQQYF. CDR3 nucleotide sequence: TGTGCCAGCAACTTGCTGGAGAGTAGCCAGCAGTATTTT.

The chain employs TRBV12-3 or TRBV12-4 and TRBJ1-3; D may be TRBD1 (5 bases). V was shortened by 3 bases and J by 2 bases, with 11 bases between the two germline ends. The CDR3 has 15 residues. The CDR3 sequence: CASSFPGLAGNTIYF. DNA for the CDR3: TGTGCCAGCAGTTTTCCAGGGCTGGCTGGAAACACCATATATTTT.

As to this clonotype: A much larger clone differs by one base, so this may be a read error. J is TRBJ2-7 and V is TRBV5-1, with 9 bases matching TRBD1. The CDR3 is 17 residues long. In germline, CDR1 is SGHRS, CDR2 YFSETQ. Trimming removed 4 bases from V and 6 bases from J; junction bases left unmatched: 17. The CDR3 loop is CASSVFGPGQGSFEQYF. CDR3 in DNA: TGCGCCAGCAGCGTTTTCGGACCGGGACAGGGAAGCTTCGAGCAGTACTTC.

This chain connects TRBV2 to TRBJ2-5, with D unresolved. The V gene lost 2 bases and the J gene lost 0 bases, with 10 bases spanning the gap. CDR3 length: 15 residues. Per germline, CDR1 SNHLY and CDR2 FYNNEI. Here the CDR3 reads CASSERASNQETQYF. As DNA, the CDR3 is TGTGCCAGCAGTGAAAGGGCTTCTAACCAAGAGACCCAGTACTTC.

This clonotype turned up a few times. A single base separates this from a much larger clone, so it may be a read error. Without the conserved terminal phenylalanine or tryptophan, this CDR3 likely stems from a read error. The chain recombines TRBV2 with TRBJ2-5, with D uncertain. This CDR3 has 14 residues. The V end was cut by 1 base, the J end by 2 bases, with 8 bases between. CDR1 is SNHLY and CDR2 is FYNNEI in the germline V gene. The CDR3 spells CASSEGWLQETQYS. DNA of the CDR3: TGTGCCAGCAGTGAAGGGTGGCTTCAAGAGACCCAGTACTCC.

V and J are TRBV30 and TRBJ2-3; D is perhaps TRBD2 (7 bases). V gave up 2 bases and J gave up 2 bases, with 17 bases separating them. The germline gives CDR1 GTSNPN, CDR2 SVGIG (reference sequence). This CDR3 comprises 16 residues. DNA of the CDR3: TGTGCCTGGAGTCTATGGGGGGGCGGAGCCACAGATACGCAGTATTTT. Amino acid sequence: CAWSLWGGGATDTQYF.

CDR3 in DNA: TGTGCCAGCAGCAAAAATCTAAGACATTACACTGAAGCTTTCTTT. Amino acid sequence: CASSKNLRHYTEAFF. J is TRBJ1-1 and V is TRBV12-3 or TRBV12-4; D call uncertain. The CDR3 contains 15 residues. V lost 6 bases to trimming and J lost 3 bases, with 17 bases between them.

This clonotype was found many times. This chain uses TRBV11-2 with TRBJ1-1; TRBD1 aligns across 8 bases. J gave up 5 bases and V 4 bases, and 15 bases lay outside the gene matches. This CDR3 has 17 amino acids. The germline V gene has CDR1 SGHAT and CDR2 FQNNGV. The CDR3 coding sequence is TGTGCCAGCAGCTACAGCCGGGACAGGTACAGTGGGACTGAAGCTTTCTTT. It specifies CASSYSRDRYSGTEAFF.

This clonotype has only a few counts. The chain couples TRBV13 to TRBJ2-5; 14 positions match TRBD2. The CDR3 length is 18 residues. V lost 3 bases to trimming and J lost 1 base; unmatched junction nucleotides: 7. The germline V gene encodes CDR1 PRHDT and CDR2 FYEKMQ (reference sequence). The CDR3 DNA reads TGTGCCAGCAGCTTGGGACTAGCGGGAGAAGGAGCCCAAGAGACCCAGTACTTC. It is translated as CASSLGLAGEGAQETQYF.

This clonotype was seen many times. The chain recombines TRBV5-5 with TRBJ2-4; D is undetermined. The V and J ends lost 3 bases and 7 bases respectively, with 8 bases between them. The germline V gene encodes CDR1 SGHKS and CDR2 YYEKEE (reference sequence). The CDR3 loop spans 12 amino acids. CDR3 residues: CASSYQVNIQYF. Here the CDR3 DNA reads TGTGCCAGCAGCTATCAGGTGAACATTCAGTACTTC.

This clonotype was counted ten times or more. The V call is TRBV20-1, the J call TRBJ2-7, with 7 positions matching TRBD2. V shed 5 bases and J 0 bases; nucleotides not matched to a gene: 7. The CDR3 length is 14 residues. The germline V gene has CDR1 DFQATT and CDR2 SNEGSKA (reference sequence). The CDR3 DNA reads TGCAGTGCTCGGGGGGAGGGTGGCTCCTACGAGCAGTACTTC. Translating gives CSARGEGGSYEQYF.

This clonotype has ten or more counts. This chain uses TRBV6-1 with TRBJ2-6; D possibly corresponds to TRBD1 (6 bases). V was trimmed by 0 bases and J by 5 bases, leaving 11 bases between them. This CDR3 region has 16 residues. Germline-derived CDR1 and CDR2 are MNHNS and SASEGT. The CDR3 DNA is TGTGCCAGCAGTGAAGCCCCAGGGGCGTGGGCCAACGTCCTGACTTTC. Translating it yields CASSEAPGAWANVLTF.

This clonotype appeared a single time. This chain links TRBV2 with TRBJ2-3; 9 bases are a match to TRBD2. This CDR3 is built from 14 residues. In germline, CDR1 is SNHLY, CDR2 FYNNEI. Losses at the gene ends were 10 bases for V and 1 base for J; bases not matched to a gene: 6. The CDR3 reads CATLWTSGTDTQYF. CDR3 nucleotides: TGTGCCACCCTCTGGACTAGCGGCACAGATACGCAGTATTTT. The variable domain in full, completed from reference TRBV2 and TRBJ2-3, reads EPEVTQTPSHQVTQMGQEVILRCVPISNHLYFYWYRQILGQKVEFLVSFYNNEISEKSEIFDDQFSVERPDGSNFTLKIRSTKLEDSAMYFCATLWTSGTDTQYFGPGTRLTVL.

V is TRBV20-1 and J is TRBJ2-2; 8 bases map to TRBD2. The germline V gene has CDR1 DFQATT and CDR2 SNEGSKA (reference sequence). This CDR3 has 13 amino acids. With V trimmed by 7 bases and J by 3 bases, 4 bases remained unmatched. CDR3 in DNA: TGCAGTGTTTTTAGCGGGGACACCGGGGAGCTGTTTTTT. This translates into CSVFSGDTGELFF.

This clonotype was observed a handful of times. This sequence joins TRBV19 and TRBJ2-2; D uncertain. CDR3 length equals 12 residues. Germline V lookup: CDR1 LNHDA, CDR2 SQIVND (reference sequence). V was pared by 2 bases and J by 5 bases, with 3 bases between. The CDR3 nucleotides read TGTGCCAGTAGTATACAGACCGGGGAGCTGTTTTTT. It translates to CASSIQTGELFF.

This clonotype was detected ten times or more. The chain joins TRBV2 to TRBJ1-6, with no clear D. There are 16 residues in the CDR3. V dropped 2 bases and J dropped 6 bases, with 14 bases sitting between them. The germline V gene has CDR1 SNHLY and CDR2 FYNNEI. The CDR3 nucleotides read TGTGCCAGCAGTGAAAACGACCCTATCCTTAATTCACCCCTCCACTTT. Translating gives CASSENDPILNSPLHF. The entire variable domain, with the rest obtained from reference TRBV2 and TRBJ1-6, is as follows: EPEVTQTPSHQVTQMGQEVILRCVPISNHLYFYWYRQILGQKVEFLVSFYNNEISEKSEIFDDQFSVERPDGSNFTLKIRSTKLEDSAMYFCASSENDPILNSPLHFGNGTRLTVT.

This clonotype has at least ten counts. The chain uses TRBV6-5 and TRBJ1-5, with D unclear. There are 16 residues in the CDR3. Germline CDR1 is MNHEY and CDR2 is SVGAGI. Trimming left V 0 bases short and J 0 bases short, with 9 bases between. The CDR3 nucleotides are TGTGCCAGCAGTTACTCCTATGAGGGTAGCAATCAGCCCCAGCATTTT. It is translated as CASSYSYEGSNQPQHF.

This clonotype was detected ten times or more. The chain carries TRBV12-3 or TRBV12-4 and TRBJ2-7; D could derive from TRBD1 or TRBD2 (5 bases each). The CDR3 is 13 residues long. The V end lost 3 bases, the J end lost 6 bases, and 12 bases lay between the germline ends. The CDR3 spells CASSFGAIAEQYV. The CDR3 DNA follows: TGTGCCAGCAGTTTCGGGGCTATCGCCGAGCAGTACGTC.

In its sample, this clonotype was seen many times. The genes are TRBV4-2 and TRBJ1-6, with 9 bases aligning to TRBD1. Germline CDR1 is LGHNA and CDR2 is YNFKEQ. The CDR3 loop spans 16 amino acids. J was trimmed by 8 bases and V by 4 bases; bases with no gene match: 9. Written as DNA, the CDR3 is TGTGCCAGCAGCCCTCCCTTGAGACAGGGGGATTCACCCCTCCACTTT. Translating gives CASSPPLRQGDSPLHF.

This clonotype was detected ten times or more. The chain recombines TRBV5-1 with TRBJ2-2; possible D gene TRBD2, 6 bases. The V end lost 2 bases, the J end lost 0 bases, and 11 bases lay between the germline ends. The CDR3 covers 16 residues. The germline V gene has CDR1 SGHRS and CDR2 YFSETQ. CDR3 coding DNA: TGCGCCAGCAGCTTAGAGCGGGCGACGAACACCGGGGAGCTGTTTTTT. This translates into CASSLERATNTGELFF.

This clonotype appeared a few times. This sequence may be a read error, since a much larger clone differs from it by one base. The CDR3 does not close with the conserved phenylalanine or tryptophan, likely indicating a read error. The chain links TRBV27 to TRBJ2-5; tentative D call: TRBD2 (7 bases). The CDR3 length is 14 residues. Germline V CDR1 and CDR2: MNHEY, SMNVEV (reference sequence). V lost 6 bases, J lost 2 bases, and 13 bases lay in between. The CDR3 nucleotides are TGTGCCAGCAGCCAGAGGGGGGGTCAAGAGACCCAGTACCTC. The encoded protein is CASSQRGGQETQYL.

V usage is TRBV6-2 or TRBV6-3 and J usage is TRBJ1-1; 9 bases line up with TRBD1. V lost 10 bases, J lost 0 bases, and 6 bases stayed unmatched. Looked up from germline, CDR1 is MNHEY and CDR2 is SVGEGT. The CDR3 loop spans 14 amino acids. CDR3 residues: CATDRGGMNTEAFF. Here the CDR3 DNA reads TGTGCCACGGACAGGGGAGGTATGAACACTGAAGCTTTCTTT.

This clonotype was picked up many times. The CDR3 region has the DNA TGTGCCAGTAGTCCCGGAGGGGCCAGCTCCTATAATTCACCCCTCCACTTT. It translates to CASSPGGASSYNSPLHF. The chain couples TRBV19 to TRBJ1-6, with a weak D call TRBD1 (5 bases). The CDR3 loop spans 17 amino acids. Germline V CDR1 and CDR2: LNHDA, SQIVND (reference sequence). V lost 5 bases, J lost 0 bases, and 14 bases lay in between.